The 32 T cell receptor beta chains presented below share a single source sample, sequenced in a study of blood T cells in healthy people across ages. Then a second PCR, running about 6 to 12 cycles, was carried out with a sample-barcoded 5' primer and a J-beta primer mix. TCRdb fed the 5' RACE reads into MiXCR, producing one record per CDR3 protein. Of approximately 830,000 distinct CDR3 sequences listed, under 80% were seen once; the top ten hold about 30%. The sequenced material came from blood. These receptors all come from a man aged 25 to 45 in good health.

The chain has TRBV7-8 and TRBJ2-7; 9 bases match TRBD1. The germline V gene has CDR1 SGHVS and CDR2 FQNEAQ. The CDR3 is 16 residues long. V dropped 2 bases and J dropped 7; count of bases not matched to a gene: 12. CDR3 nucleotide sequence: TGTGCCAGCAGCTTACGATCTACAGGGGGCCTAGGGGAGCAGTACTTC. Its translation is CASSLRSTGGLGEQYF. Based on the CDR3 plus reference TRBV7-8 and TRBJ2-7, the full variable domain is GAGVSQSPRYKVAKRGQDVALRCDPISGHVSLFWYQQALGQGPEFLTYFQNEAQLDKSGLPSDRFFAERPEGSVSTLKIQRTQQEDSAVYLCASSLRSTGGLGEQYFGPGTRLTVT.

CDR3 DNA sequence: TGTGCCAGCTCCCGGGGCGGACTCACGAACACCGGGGAGCTGTTTTTT. Translating gives CASSRGGLTNTGELFF. This sequence joins TRBV6-2 or TRBV6-3 and TRBJ2-2, with D possibly being TRBD1 or TRBD2 (5 bases each). The CDR3 has 16 residues. Germline CDR1 MNHEY, CDR2 SVGEGT. V was clipped by 8 bases and J by 0 bases, with 16 bases between them.

This clonotype was observed a few times. This rearrangement joins TRBV3-1 to TRBJ1-1, with unresolved D. Trimming stripped 0 bases from V and 6 bases from J, with 11 bases between. Germline lookup yields CDR1 LGHDT and CDR2 YNNKEL (reference sequence). CDR3 length: 14 amino acids. The CDR3 spells CASSQELGSAEAFF. The CDR3, as DNA: TGTGCCAGCAGCCAAGAGCTCGGTTCGGCTGAAGCTTTCTTT.

This clonotype was found a few times. J is TRBJ2-5 and V is TRBV5-1, with 11 bases lining up with TRBD2. CDR3 length equals 15 residues. Unmatched junction bases numbered 4, after V lost 5 bases and J lost 1 base. Germline V gene lookup returns CDR1 SGHRS and CDR2 YFSETQ. This chain's CDR3 is CASSWGLAAQETQYF. DNA of the CDR3: TGCGCCAGCAGTTGGGGACTAGCGGCCCAAGAGACCCAGTACTTC.

In its sample, this clonotype was seen a few times. V is TRBV29-1 and J is TRBJ1-2; weak D call: TRBD1 (5 bases). CDR3 size: 13 residues. Trimming took 1 base from V and 4 from J, leaving 10 bases between them. The V gene's germline CDR1 is SQVTM and CDR2 ANQGSEA. The CDR3 DNA is TGCAGCGTTGAAGGGGGCAGTACCTATGGCTACACCTTC. Encoded protein: CSVEGGSTYGYTF. Using reference TRBV29-1 and TRBJ1-2 for the parts outside the CDR3, the full variable domain is SAVISQKPSRDICQRGTSLTIQCQVDSQVTMMFWYRQQPGQSLTLIATANQGSEATYESGFVIDKFPISRPNLTFSTLTVSNMSPEDSSIYLCSVEGGSTYGYTFGSGTRLTVV.

This clonotype was seen only a few times. This rearrangement joins TRBV9 to TRBJ2-5; D remains unclear. In germline, CDR1 is SGDLS, CDR2 YYNGEE. CDR3 size: 14 residues. V lost 0 bases, J lost 2 bases, and 8 bases lay in between. CDR3 protein: CASSVGIGQETQYF. The CDR3 DNA reads TGTGCCAGCAGCGTAGGCATCGGTCAAGAGACCCAGTACTTC.

The V call is TRBV7-2, the J call TRBJ2-3; 9 bases line up with TRBD2. This CDR3 spans 17 amino acids. The J segment lost 2 bases and the V segment lost 2 bases, leaving 8 bases of the junction unmatched. In germline, CDR1 is SGHTA, CDR2 FQGNSA. CDR3: CASSLTGTSPFTDTQYF. DNA for the CDR3: TGTGCCAGCAGCTTAACCGGGACTAGCCCATTCACAGATACGCAGTATTTT.

The chain links TRBV29-1 to TRBJ2-2; D is possibly TRBD2 (6 bases). The V end was cut by 3 bases, the J end by 5 bases, with 7 bases between. Per the germline V gene, CDR1 is SQVTM and CDR2 is ANQGSEA. The CDR3 covers 12 residues. The CDR3, as DNA: TGCAGCGTTGAGGAGGGAACCGGGGAGCTGTTTTTT. Translation: CSVEEGTGELFF.

The table lists this clonotype with a few counts. V and J are TRBV20-1 and TRBJ2-7, with TRBD2 matching 13 bases. This CDR3 is 15 amino acids long. Germline trimming cut 6 bases from V and 2 bases from J; bases unmatched to any gene: 7. CDR1 DFQATT and CDR2 SNEGSKA come from the germline V gene (reference sequence). For the CDR3, the DNA is TGCAGTGCACCTCCGGGACTAGCGGGGCCCTACGAGCAGTACTTC. Its protein product is CSAPPGLAGPYEQYF.

In regard to this clonotype: Its ends do not fully match the called genes, so a read error is possible. V and J are TRBV28 and TRBJ2-1, with 7 bases that match TRBD1. Germline V gives CDR1 MDHEN, CDR2 SYDVKM. The CDR3 spans 14 residues. CDR3 nucleotide sequence: TGTACCAGCAGTTTATCACAGGGGCGCAATGAGCAGTTCTTC. This gives the protein CTSSLSQGRNEQFF.

J is TRBJ2-1 and V is TRBV12-3 or TRBV12-4, with TRBD1 matching 8 bases. V was pared by 2 bases and J by 9 bases, with 12 bases of the junction left unmatched. The CDR3 extends over 16 amino acids. The CDR3 region is CASSLLRGQGHIEQFF. Here the CDR3 DNA reads TGTGCCAGCAGTTTACTCCGAGGACAGGGACACATTGAGCAGTTCTTC.

This clonotype has more than one count but fewer than ten. This sequence joins TRBV9 and TRBJ2-7; weak D call: TRBD2 (5 bases). V lost 2 bases, J lost 1 base, and 19 bases lay in between. From germline, CDR1 is SGDLS and CDR2 YYNGEE. The CDR3 sequence is 17 residues long. CDR3 loop: CASSVSPGEQGSYEQYF. The CDR3 coding sequence is TGTGCCAGCAGCGTCAGCCCCGGGGAACAAGGATCCTACGAGCAGTACTTC.

This clonotype was counted between two and nine times. The chain uses TRBV7-2 and TRBJ1-5, with 7 bases fitting TRBD1. Unmatched junction bases numbered 10, after V lost 5 bases and J lost 0 bases. Germline CDR1 SGHTA, CDR2 FQGNSA. The CDR3 has 17 amino acids. CDR3 loop: CASSPGQRTHSNQPQHF. For the CDR3, the DNA is TGTGCCAGCAGCCCGGGACAGCGTACCCATAGCAATCAGCCCCAGCATTTT.

This chain connects TRBV7-9 to TRBJ1-1; unclear D gene. Germline values: CDR1 SEHNR, CDR2 FQNEAQ (reference sequence). Trimming left V 4 bases short and J 2 bases short, with 5 bases between. This CDR3 contains 12 residues. The CDR3 loop is CASSSFNTEAFF. As DNA, the CDR3 is TGTGCCAGCAGCTCATTTAACACTGAAGCTTTCTTT.

The chain carries TRBV24-1 and TRBJ2-3; maybe TRBD2 (5 bases). Trimming took 5 bases from V and 2 from J, leaving 10 bases between them. The germline V gene encodes CDR1 KGHDR and CDR2 SFDVKD. The CDR3 covers 14 residues. Here the CDR3 DNA reads TGTGCCACCAGTGGCCGGACTTCCACAGATACGCAGTATTTT. Translated, it gives CATSGRTSTDTQYF.

V and J are TRBV25-1 and TRBJ1-2, with TRBD1 as a possible D gene (5 bases). Trimming shortened V by 3 bases and J by 2 bases, and 7 bases separated the two germline ends. The CDR3 contains 13 residues. Germline V gene sequence: CDR1 MGHDK, CDR2 SYGVNS. The DNA for the CDR3 is TGTGCCAGCAGTGACAGGGTCAACTATGGCTACACCTTC. Its protein is CASSDRVNYGYTF.

J is TRBJ1-6 and V is TRBV2; 7 nucleotides agree with TRBD1. The V segment lost 8 bases and the J segment 7 bases; nucleotides outside the gene matches: 14. The CDR3 is 16 amino acids. Germline CDR1 SNHLY, CDR2 FYNNEI. CDR3 loop: CASGSGIGQENSPLHF. The CDR3 nucleotides are TGTGCCAGCGGTAGTGGGATTGGACAGGAGAATTCACCCCTCCACTTT.

A single count supports this clonotype. V usage is TRBV6-6 and J usage is TRBJ2-3; 8 positions match TRBD2. Germline V gene lookup returns CDR1 MNHNY and CDR2 SVGAGI (reference sequence). Unmatched junction bases numbered 6, after V lost 2 bases and J lost 5 bases. The CDR3 is 15 amino acids. CDR3 sequence reads: CASSYVAGGLDTQYF. Here the CDR3 DNA reads TGTGCCAGCAGTTACGTGGCGGGGGGTTTAGATACGCAGTATTTT.

This chain uses TRBV10-3 with TRBJ2-1; tentative D call: TRBD1 (6 bases). Germline-derived CDR1 and CDR2 are ENHRY and SYGVKD. The CDR3 consists of 14 residues. The germline V and J ends were trimmed by 3 bases and 7 bases, with 13 bases remaining between them. The CDR3 region has the DNA TGTGCCATCAGTGAAAAACTAGGGGGTAATGAGCAGTTCTTC. Translated, it gives CAISEKLGGNEQFF.

This chain connects TRBV28 to TRBJ2-5; D is possibly TRBD1 (8 bases). The J call may not be correct, given that the DNA end is closer to TRBJ2-7. Germline CDR1 reads MDHEN; CDR2 reads SYDVKM. This CDR3 has 15 residues. In DNA, the CDR3 is TGTGCCAGCAAAGGGGGGGCAGGGGGCACCTACGAGCAGTACTTC. It yields the protein CASKGGAGGTYEQYF.

The rearrangement uses TRBV29-1 and TRBJ2-7; 7 bases are shared with TRBD1. Germline loops: CDR1 SQVTM, CDR2 ANQGSEA. The length of the CDR3 is 11 residues. V was clipped by 6 bases and J by 6 bases; unmatched bases: 5. The CDR3 bases are TGCAGCGTCGGGACAGCCTCCGAGCAGTACTTC. This sequence encodes CSVGTASEQYF.

The rearrangement links TRBV18 to TRBJ2-5; D unresolved. The CDR3 runs to 13 residues. The germline gives CDR1 KGHSH, CDR2 LQKENI. Trimming removed 6 bases from V and 1 base from J, with 9 bases in between. The CDR3 coding sequence is TGTGCCAGCTCCGCAGGAAGCCAAGAGACCCAGTACTTC. It specifies CASSAGSQETQYF.

The CDR3 spells CSVEEPGPGTDTQYF. Written as DNA, the CDR3 is TGCAGCGTTGAAGAGCCGGGCCCCGGCACAGATACGCAGTATTTT. V usage is TRBV29-1 and J usage is TRBJ2-3, with unresolved D. The V gene's germline CDR1 is SQVTM and CDR2 ANQGSEA. The CDR3 extends over 15 amino acids. Trimming left V 0 bases short and J 1 base short, with 11 bases between.

The genes are TRBV6-1 and TRBJ1-2; no reliable D call. Per the germline V gene, CDR1 is MNHNS and CDR2 is SASEGT. This CDR3 is 12 amino acids long. Between the trimmed V and J ends, which lost 7 bases and 5 bases, there was a span of 11 bases. As DNA, the CDR3 is TGTGCCAGCACTCAGACGGGGTATGGCTACACCTTC. Encoded protein: CASTQTGYGYTF.

The chain carries TRBV3-1 and TRBJ2-3; unclear D gene. Germline lookup yields CDR1 LGHDT and CDR2 YNNKEL (reference sequence). Trimming shortened V by 4 bases and J by 2 bases, and 16 bases separated the two germline ends. This CDR3 has 16 amino acids. The CDR3 DNA sequence: TGTGCCAGCAGCCCTAAGAGGAAGGGTTACACAGATACGCAGTATTTT. It translates to CASSPKRKGYTDTQYF.

The V and J genes are TRBV7-9 and TRBJ2-7, with D hard to call. V shed 2 bases and J shed 0 bases, with 11 bases lying between them. The germline V gene has CDR1 SEHNR and CDR2 FQNEAQ (reference sequence). The CDR3 sequence is 15 residues long. The CDR3 bases are TGTGCCAGCAGCTTATTTCCAGACCGCTCCTACGAGCAGTACTTC. Translating gives CASSLFPDRSYEQYF. The full variable domain, its missing parts supplied by reference TRBV7-9 and TRBJ2-7, is DTGVSQNPRHKITKRGQNVTFRCDPISEHNRLYWYRQTLGQGPEFLTYFQNEAQLEKSRLLSDRFSAERPKGSFSTLEIQRTEQGDSAMYLCASSLFPDRSYEQYFGPGTRLTVT.

The CDR3 DNA sequence: TGTGCCAGCAGTTCCGGACAGGGGTGGATTAATGAGCAGTTCTTC. This gives the protein CASSSGQGWINEQFF. The rearrangement links TRBV27 to TRBJ2-1, with 9 bases aligning to TRBD1. The V and J ends lost 4 bases and 7 bases, in that order; junction bases with no gene match: 8. The CDR3 contains 15 residues. Germline V gene sequence: CDR1 MNHEY, CDR2 SMNVEV (reference sequence).

This chain uses TRBV29-1 with TRBJ1-5; 7 bases are a match to TRBD1. V trimming: 6 bases; J trimming: 2 bases; junction bases outside the gene matches: 4. CDR1 and CDR2 from the germline V gene are SQVTM and ANQGSEA. The CDR3 contains 13 residues. CDR3 sequence: CSVTGTGNQPQHF. CDR3 DNA sequence: TGCAGCGTAACCGGGACAGGCAATCAGCCCCAGCATTTT.

This clonotype occurred a few times. The chain is built from TRBV20-1 and TRBJ1-2, with a weak D call TRBD1 (6 bases). CDR3 length equals 10 residues. The germline V gene encodes CDR1 DFQATT and CDR2 SNEGSKA (reference sequence). Trimming shortened V by 7 bases and J by 7 bases, and 10 bases separated the two germline ends. The CDR3 bases are TGCAGTGGGGGGCTCGGTGGCTACACCTTC. It encodes CSGGLGGYTF.

This clonotype came up a few times. This chain connects TRBV12-3 or TRBV12-4 to TRBJ2-4; 11 bases map to TRBD2. TRBJ2-5 matches the DNA end more closely, so the J call is doubtful. This CDR3 has 15 residues. The CDR3 loop is CASSFLAGGIETQYF. Here the CDR3 DNA reads TGTGCCAGCAGTTTCCTAGCGGGGGGTATTGAGACCCAGTACTTC.

The CDR3 loop reads CASSPQWLAGGYNEQFF. DNA for the CDR3: TGTGCCAGCAGCCCCCAGTGGCTAGCGGGGGGGTACAATGAGCAGTTCTTC. The chain recombines TRBV7-2 with TRBJ2-1; 12 nucleotides match TRBD2. The CDR3 is 17 amino acids. V trimming: 5 bases; J trimming: 4 bases; junction bases outside the gene matches: 9. Looked up from germline, CDR1 is SGHTA and CDR2 is FQGNSA. Full variable domain (outside the CDR3, taken from reference TRBV7-2 and TRBJ2-1): GAGVSQSPSNKVTEKGKDVELRCDPISGHTALYWYRQSLGQGLEFLIYFQGNSAPDKSGLPSDRFSAERTGGSVSTLTIQRTQQEDSAVYLCASSPQWLAGGYNEQFFGPGTRLTVL.

This clonotype was picked up a small number of times. The chain couples TRBV6-5 to TRBJ1-2; 8 bases align to TRBD1. The CDR3 consists of 15 residues. Losses at the gene ends were 7 bases for V and 5 bases for J; bases not matched to a gene: 12. Per the germline V gene, CDR1 is MNHEY and CDR2 is SVGAGI. The CDR3 DNA reads TGTGCCAGCAAACCCAACGCAGGGGGCGTGTATGGCTACACCTTC. Its translation is CASKPNAGGVYGYTF.